Below are 19 T cell receptor beta chains sequenced from a single sample in a study of T cell responses to AZD1222 COVID-19 vaccine. Generated by immunoSEQ multiplex PCR, the TCRdb table keeps only in-frame clones and is missing some. The sample includes about 120,000 clones, more than 85% of them seen just once. The sample here was peripheral blood, taken on day 0 of AZD1222 vaccination. The source is an adult in good health.

The gene calls are TRBV7-8 and TRBJ2-7; 7 bases map to TRBD2. The CDR3 is 19 amino acids. The germline V gene encodes CDR1 SGHVS and CDR2 FQNEAQ. Trimming took 5 bases from V and 2 from J; bases not matched to a gene: 21. The CDR3 spells CASSPLSLINGRLPYEQYF. The CDR3 DNA reads TGTGCCAGCAGCCCCCTGAGTCTCATTAACGGGAGGCTTCCCTACGAGCAGTACTTC.

V gene TRBV7-8 combines with J gene TRBJ1-5, with a weak D call TRBD1 (5 bases). The CDR3 is made up of 15 amino acids. Trimming removed 6 bases at V and 2 bases at J, with 14 bases between. Germline CDR1 is SGHVS and CDR2 is FQNEAQ. The CDR3 protein is CASSPGRVGNQPQHF. CDR3 DNA: TGTGCCAGCAGTCCCGGCAGGGTAGGCAATCAGCCCCAGCATTTT.

This rearrangement joins TRBV3-1 (or the pseudogene TRBV3-2) to TRBJ1-1; possible D gene TRBD1, 5 bases. The CDR3 loop spans 15 amino acids. V lost 1 base to trimming and J lost 1 base, with 10 bases between them. Germline CDR1 and CDR2: LGHDT and YNNKEL (reference sequence). The CDR3 sequence: CASSQGVTGNTEAFF. CDR3 DNA sequence: TGTGCCAGCAGCCAAGGGGTAACAGGGAACACTGAAGCTTTCTTT.

This chain connects TRBV4-1 to TRBJ1-5, with 7 bases aligning to TRBD1. CDR3 length: 15 amino acids. The germline CDR1 and CDR2 sequences are MGHRA and YSYEKL. Germline trimming cut 6 bases from V and 0 bases from J; bases unmatched to any gene: 5. As DNA, the CDR3 is TGCGCCAGCAGGCTTGACAGGGCTAGCAATCAGCCCCAGCATTTT. It translates to CASRLDRASNQPQHF.

The chain links TRBV20-1 to TRBJ1-5, with no clear D. Between the trimmed V and J ends, which lost 3 bases and 0 bases, there was a span of 9 bases. The CDR3 loop spans 14 amino acids. Germline CDR1 and CDR2: DFQATT and SNEGSKA (reference sequence). CDR3 sequence reads: CSASILDSNQPQHF. In nucleotides, the CDR3 is TGCAGTGCTAGTATCTTAGATAGCAATCAGCCCCAGCATTTT.

The chain employs TRBV6-5 and TRBJ1-5; TRBD1 is a possible D gene (5 bases). The CDR3 consists of 12 residues. V lost 7 bases to trimming and J lost 11 bases, with 15 bases between them. The germline V gene has CDR1 MNHEY and CDR2 SVGAGI. Here the CDR3 reads CASTKGPESQHF. CDR3 bases: TGTGCCAGCACGAAGGGGCCCGAATCCCAGCATTTT.

This clone was counted a single time. This chain connects TRBV7-9 to TRBJ1-1; D is unclear. The CDR3 sequence is 17 residues long. Germline CDR1 and CDR2: SEHNR and FQNEAQ (reference sequence). V shed 2 bases and J shed 1 base, with 17 bases lying between them. The CDR3 DNA follows: TGTGCCAGCAGCTTACTCCTAGGGCGGCGGAGGAACACTGAAGCTTTCTTT. Translation: CASSLLLGRRRNTEAFF.

This chain connects TRBV6-1 to TRBJ1-3; D possibly corresponds to TRBD1 (5 bases). Germline V CDR1 and CDR2: MNHNS, SASEGT. The CDR3 covers 16 residues. V shed 4 bases and J shed 2 bases, with 15 bases lying between them. CDR3 residues: CASSVTGTPTGNTIYF. CDR3 DNA: TGTGCCAGCAGTGTAACAGGTACCCCAACTGGAAACACCATATATTTT.

This clone has a single count. The chain is built from TRBV29-1 and TRBJ1-1; the D gene is possibly TRBD1 (5 bases). The length of the CDR3 is 13 residues. CDR1 is SQVTM and CDR2 is ANQGSEA in the germline V gene. The V and J ends lost 2 bases and 2 bases respectively, with 9 bases between them. The CDR3 protein is CSVEQGFNTEAFF. The CDR3 bases are TGCAGCGTTGAACAGGGCTTTAACACTGAAGCTTTCTTT.

The V gene is TRBV11-2, the J gene TRBJ1-1; TRBD1 might be the D (5 bases). The CDR3 contains 13 residues. Germline CDR1 and CDR2: SGHAT and FQNNGV. Trimming shortened V by 6 bases and J by 6 bases, and 14 bases separated the two germline ends. CDR3 sequence: CASRPQERAEAFF. The CDR3 DNA reads as TGTGCCAGCAGACCACAGGAGCGGGCTGAAGCTTTCTTT.

This clone has only one observation. The chain couples TRBV7-3 to TRBJ2-3, with 8 nucleotides matching TRBD1. Per the germline V gene, CDR1 is SGHTA and CDR2 is FQGTGA. The CDR3 is 15 residues long. The J segment lost 5 bases and the V segment lost 5 bases, leaving 9 bases of the junction unmatched. The CDR3 spells CASSLAGGRGDTQYF. CDR3 nucleotide sequence: TGTGCCAGCAGCCTCGCAGGGGGCCGAGGAGATACGCAGTATTTT.

CDR3 DNA: TGCAGCGTTGAAGGTCACGGCTACACCTTC. Its translation is CSVEGHGYTF. This chain connects TRBV29-1 to TRBJ1-2; D gene unclear. Germline CDR1 is SQVTM and CDR2 is ANQGSEA. Between the trimmed V and J ends, which lost 1 base and 8 bases, there was a span of 5 bases. The CDR3 contains 10 residues.

The J gene is TRBJ2-6, the V gene TRBV10-1; tentative D call: TRBD1 (5 bases). CDR1 is WNHNN, CDR2 SYGVQD, per germline (reference sequence). Trimming left V 8 bases short and J 2 bases short, with 13 bases between. The CDR3 runs to 15 residues. In DNA form, the CDR3 reads TGCGCCAGCGTTCAGGGTGTCCCTGGGGCCAACGTCCTGACTTTC. Protein sequence: CASVQGVPGANVLTF.

This clone has only one observation. The genes are TRBV12-3 or TRBV12-4 and TRBJ2-5, with D hard to call. CDR3 size: 13 residues. V was shortened by 2 bases and J by 2 bases, with 6 bases between the two germline ends. The CDR3 sequence: CASSLRHQETQYF. CDR3 bases: TGTGCCAGCAGTTTACGGCATCAAGAGACCCAGTACTTC.

The rearrangement uses TRBV2 and TRBJ2-1; D uncertain. V lost 8 bases and J 5 bases, leaving 16 bases between the germline ends. The CDR3 has 14 residues. CDR1 is SNHLY and CDR2 is FYNNEI in the germline V gene. The CDR3 here is CASLALSDHNEQFF. In DNA, the CDR3 is TGTGCCAGCCTCGCTTTATCGGACCACAATGAGCAGTTCTTC.

V gene TRBV19 combines with J gene TRBJ1-1; no clear D gene. This CDR3 is 11 amino acids long. Trimming left V 3 bases short and J 13 bases short, with 12 bases between. Germline values: CDR1 LNHDA, CDR2 SQIVND (reference sequence). The CDR3 DNA is TGTGCCAGTAGTATCACCCGTGATGGTTTCTTT. Translation: CASSITRDGFF.

This rearrangement joins TRBV29-1 to TRBJ1-2; TRBD1 is a possible D gene (5 bases). Germline CDR1 is SQVTM and CDR2 is ANQGSEA. Trimming cost V 7 bases and J 4 bases, with 16 bases left between them. The CDR3 has 13 residues. The CDR3 DNA follows: TGCAGCGCTGGCGGGGAGGGGCGCTATGGCTACACCTTC. It specifies CSAGGEGRYGYTF.

The sample holds one count of this clone. The V call is TRBV3-1 (or the pseudogene TRBV3-2), the J call TRBJ1-2; 9 nucleotides line up with TRBD1. The germline V gene has CDR1 LGHDT and CDR2 YNNKEL (reference sequence). The junction had 9 bases not matched to a gene; V was cut back by 3 bases and J by 7 bases. This CDR3 comprises 15 residues. The CDR3 nucleotides are TGTGCCAGCAGCCACCTCGGACAGGGGAGTAGTGGCTACACCTTC. Translating it yields CASSHLGQGSSGYTF.

The V gene is TRBV4-1, the J gene TRBJ2-1, with a possible D match to TRBD1 (5 bases). V was pared by 1 base and J by 9 bases, with 16 bases between. The CDR3 sequence is 15 residues long. The germline CDR1 and CDR2 sequences are MGHRA and YSYEKL. In DNA, the CDR3 is TGCGCCAGCAGCCAAGTAAGGGGTGGAGTGGGTGAGCAGTTCTTC. This translates into CASSQVRGGVGEQFF.